Each of the 21 T cell receptor beta chains below was sequenced from the same sample in a study of T-cell reconstitution after alpha-beta-depleted transplantation in children. Using unique molecular identifiers, the investigators prepared the TCRbeta library. TCRdb independently ran MiXCR on the PCR reads; one entry per CDR3 protein. Among 350,000 to 450,000 distinct CDR3 sequences listed, roughly 20% were seen once. The sample here was PBMCs from the stem cell graft donor, taken from the stem cell graft. The receptors were gathered from a human donor who donated a stem cell graft to a child with acute myeloid leukemia.

This clonotype was detected only a few times. This chain joins TRBV27 and TRBJ2-7; 11 bases are a match to TRBD1. Trimming at V came to 6 bases and at J to 3 bases, leaving 4 bases not matched to a gene. CDR3 size: 14 residues. From germline, CDR1 is MNHEY and CDR2 SMNVEV (reference sequence). The DNA of the CDR3 is TGTGCCAGCAGGGGGACAGGGGGAGGCTACGAGCAGTACTTC. Protein: CASRGTGGGYEQYF.

In its sample, this clonotype was seen a few times. The V and J genes are TRBV20-1 and TRBJ1-4, with unresolved D. The germline gives CDR1 DFQATT, CDR2 SNEGSKA (reference sequence). Deletions cut 4 bases from V and 8 bases from J, with 14 bases between. The CDR3 is 13 residues long. CDR3 in DNA: TGCAGTGCTAAGGACCCAACGAGGGAAAAACTGTTTTTT. Encoded protein: CSAKDPTREKLFF.

This rearrangement joins TRBV5-1 to TRBJ2-7; no definite D call. Germline V gives CDR1 SGHRS, CDR2 YFSETQ. There are 13 residues in the CDR3. Trimming stripped 3 bases from V and 3 bases from J, with 10 bases between. This CDR3 reads CASSSTLDYEQYF. DNA of the CDR3: TGCGCCAGCAGCTCCACACTCGACTACGAGCAGTACTTC.

In this sample, this clonotype turned up a few times. The V call is TRBV28, the J call TRBJ1-2; D remains ambiguous. The CDR3 contains 15 residues. V dropped 7 bases and J dropped 0 bases, with 15 bases sitting between them. Germline loops: CDR1 MDHEN, CDR2 SYDVKM. The CDR3 region has the DNA TGTGCCAGCATCCCGGGCCCCACGGCTAACTATGGCTACACCTTC. The encoded protein is CASIPGPTANYGYTF.

This clonotype was found many times. The CDR3 protein is CASSLQSVEGNEQFF. CDR3 nucleotides: TGCGCCAGCAGCTTACAGTCGGTGGAGGGCAATGAGCAGTTCTTC. V usage is TRBV5-1 and J usage is TRBJ2-1; D perhaps matches TRBD2 (6 bases). Trimming cost V 2 bases and J 6 bases, with 15 bases left between them. Germline CDR1 and CDR2: SGHRS and YFSETQ. The CDR3 length is 15 residues.

The chain links TRBV12-3 or TRBV12-4 to TRBJ2-1; D may be TRBD1 or TRBD2 (5 bases each). The CDR3 consists of 12 residues. V dropped 10 bases and J dropped 7 bases, with 14 bases sitting between them. For the CDR3, the DNA is TGTGCCACCGGGACCCCGCGGAATGAGCAGTTCTTC. Translation gives CATGTPRNEQFF.

This clonotype came up many times. This chain links TRBV12-3 or TRBV12-4 with TRBJ1-2; perhaps TRBD1 as D (5 bases). CDR3 length: 13 amino acids. The V end was cut by 4 bases, the J end by 3 bases, with 9 bases between. CDR3 DNA sequence: TGTGCCAGCAGTTCCGGACACTACTATGGCTACACCTTC. Its translation: CASSSGHYYGYTF.

V and J are TRBV7-9 and TRBJ1-1, with D hard to call. V gave up 2 bases and J gave up 2 bases, with 9 bases separating them. Germline CDR1 SEHNR, CDR2 FQNEAQ (reference sequence). This CDR3 is built from 14 residues. This CDR3 reads CASSLSTANTEAFF. The CDR3 region has the DNA TGTGCCAGCAGCTTATCGACGGCTAACACTGAAGCTTTCTTT.

This clonotype showed up just a few times. The J gene is TRBJ2-2, the V gene TRBV7-9; D call uncertain. The V end was cut by 2 bases, the J end by 5 bases, with 6 bases between. The germline V gene encodes CDR1 SEHNR and CDR2 FQNEAQ (reference sequence). The CDR3 totals 13 residues. CDR3 region: CASSLSVTGELFF. The CDR3 bases are TGTGCCAGCAGCTTAAGTGTTACCGGGGAGCTGTTTTTT. The whole variable domain, remainder taken from reference TRBV7-9 and TRBJ2-2, is DTGVSQNPRHKITKRGQNVTFRCDPISEHNRLYWYRQTLGQGPEFLTYFQNEAQLEKSRLLSDRFSAERPKGSFSTLEIQRTEQGDSAMYLCASSLSVTGELFFGEGSRLTVL.

A single count supports this clonotype. This chain links TRBV20-1 with TRBJ2-1; D is possibly TRBD1 or TRBD2 (6 bases each). The germline V and J ends were trimmed by 7 bases and 1 base, with 17 bases remaining between them. Germline lookup yields CDR1 DFQATT and CDR2 SNEGSKA (reference sequence). This CDR3 region has 15 residues. In DNA, the CDR3 is TGCAGTGGGGGGTTCCGGAGGGGGTCCTACAATGAGCAGTTCTTC. This codes for CSGGFRRGSYNEQFF.

This clonotype was seen a handful of times. The V and J genes are TRBV29-1 and TRBJ2-7; 11 nucleotides match TRBD1. The V gene end was trimmed by 1 base and the J gene end by 5 bases; junction bases not matched to a gene: 7. This CDR3 is built from 15 residues. Germline-derived CDR1 and CDR2 are SQVTM and ANQGSEA. The CDR3 DNA sequence: TGCAGCGTTGAAGCTAGGACAGGGGGCGTCGACGAGCAGTACTTC. It yields the protein CSVEARTGGVDEQYF.

This clonotype has at least ten counts. The chain uses TRBV12-3 or TRBV12-4 and TRBJ2-7; D gene ambiguous. The V end lost 3 bases, the J end lost 4 bases, and 13 bases lay between the germline ends. This CDR3 has 14 residues. CDR3 nucleotide sequence: TGTGCCAGCAGTTTCCGGGCCGTCAATTACGAGCAGTACTTC. As protein: CASSFRAVNYEQYF.

This clonotype showed up just a few times. This rearrangement joins TRBV20-1 to TRBJ1-5; perhaps TRBD1 as D (5 bases). This CDR3 has 15 amino acids. Deletions cut 4 bases from V and 2 bases from J, with 15 bases between. Looked up from germline, CDR1 is DFQATT and CDR2 is SNEGSKA (reference sequence). CDR3 residues: CSATSRESGNQPQHF. The CDR3 bases are TGCAGTGCTACGAGCAGGGAGAGTGGCAATCAGCCCCAGCATTTT.

This rearrangement joins TRBV2 to TRBJ2-3; D not certain. V lost 3 bases and J lost 0, with 4 bases in between. CDR1 and CDR2 (germline): SNHLY, FYNNEI. The CDR3 consists of 13 residues. Here the CDR3 reads CASSDVSTDTQYF. In DNA form, the CDR3 reads TGTGCCAGCAGTGATGTCAGCACAGATACGCAGTATTTT.

The V gene is TRBV27, the J gene TRBJ2-7; TRBD1 is a possible D gene (5 bases). V was pared by 2 bases and J by 2 bases, with 16 bases between. CDR1 is MNHEY and CDR2 is SMNVEV in the germline V gene (reference sequence). This CDR3 comprises 16 residues. In DNA form, the CDR3 reads TGTGCCAGCAGTTTAAGAGGTCCAGGGTTACCCTACGAGCAGTACTTC. It is translated as CASSLRGPGLPYEQYF.

The sample holds a few counts of this clonotype. V usage is TRBV7-9 and J usage is TRBJ2-5; D unresolved. This CDR3 region has 14 residues. CDR1 is SEHNR and CDR2 is FQNEAQ in the germline V gene (reference sequence). V dropped 1 base and J dropped 5 bases, with 11 bases sitting between them. CDR3 bases: TGTGCCAGCAGCTTAGAGGGATGGTATGAGACCCAGTACTTC. Translating gives CASSLEGWYETQYF.

There are a few counts of this clonotype. The rearrangement uses TRBV5-1 and TRBJ2-2; the D is unclear. With 0 bases removed from V and 2 bases from J, the gap between germline ends came to 8 bases. The CDR3 extends over 15 amino acids. The V gene's germline CDR1 is SGHRS and CDR2 YFSETQ. CDR3 coding DNA: TGCGCCAGCAGCTTGGGCGGAAAAAACACCGGGGAGCTGTTTTTT. It specifies CASSLGGKNTGELFF.

This rearrangement joins TRBV18 to TRBJ1-1, with 9 positions matching TRBD1. Unmatched junction bases numbered 4, after V lost 3 bases and J lost 8 bases. The CDR3 covers 13 residues. Germline CDR1 KGHSH, CDR2 LQKENI. The CDR3 sequence: CASSPGQGVEAFF. The CDR3 DNA is TGTGCCAGCTCACCGGGACAGGGAGTCGAAGCTTTCTTT.

V usage is TRBV2 and J usage is TRBJ2-7; 8 nucleotides line up with TRBD2. V shed 7 bases, J shed 3 bases, and the junction held 5 bases outside the gene matches. CDR3 size: 13 residues. Germline V gene data show CDR1 as SNHLY and CDR2 as FYNNEI. The CDR3 sequence is CASKGTRGYEQYF. DNA for the CDR3: TGTGCCAGCAAGGGGACTAGAGGCTACGAGCAGTACTTC.

The rearrangement uses TRBV4-1 and TRBJ2-4; tentatively, D is TRBD1 or TRBD2 (5 bases each). V lost 4 bases, J lost 5 bases, and 21 bases lay in between. CDR1 MGHRA and CDR2 YSYEKL come from the germline V gene. This CDR3 region has 17 residues. The CDR3 region has the DNA TGCGCCAGCAGCCCGAACCCGGGGCTGGAAGGGGAAAACATTCAGTACTTC. It yields the protein CASSPNPGLEGENIQYF.

Note on this clonotype: At one of its ends the junction is not consistent with the germline gene, which may arise from a read error. The gene calls are TRBV11-2 and TRBJ2-1, with 15 bases fitting TRBD2. The CDR3 sequence is 14 residues long. Germline V gene lookup returns CDR1 SGHAT and CDR2 FQNNGV. The CDR3 sequence: CASSLGTSGRVLVF. The CDR3 DNA is TGTGCCAGCAGCTTAGGGACTAGCGGGAGGGTACTGGTCTTC.